The 26 T cell receptor beta chains given below trace back to one sample, sequenced in a study of regulatory T cells in long-lasting Graves disease. Time point reported: newly diagnosed GD, antithyroid drugs for less than 3 months. From PBMCs, RNA was extracted and then used to make the TCR library. Arm-PCR with iRepertoire HTBI primers amplified the CDR3 regions for these TCR beta libraries. TCRdb reanalysed the multiplex PCR reads using MiXCR and keeps one entry per CDR3 protein. The sample lists 500,000 to 700,000 distinct CDR3 sequences, about 16% occurring once. The same sample was also studied in work on T cells in Graves' hyperthyroidism and ophthalmopathy.

This material consisted of peripheral blood mononuclear cells (PBMCs), taken at new diagnosis, from a patient treated with antithyroid drugs. The receptors stem from a woman aged 25 to 45 with Graves disease.

This clonotype was recorded many times. The chain links TRBV10-3 to TRBJ2-7, with D tentatively TRBD1 (6 bases). The CDR3 is 16 residues long. The V end was cut by 0 bases, the J end by 0 bases, with 12 bases between. The germline CDR1 and CDR2 sequences are ENHRY and SYGVKD. The CDR3 DNA sequence: TGTGCCATCAGTGAGTCCAGGGGTGGGGCCTCCTACGAGCAGTACTTC. Translating it yields CAISESRGGASYEQYF.

This clonotype occurred a few times. The V and J genes are TRBV28 and TRBJ2-3; 10 positions agree with TRBD1. Germline-derived CDR1 and CDR2 are MDHEN and SYDVKM. V dropped 5 bases and J dropped 4; count of bases not matched to a gene: 6. CDR3 length: 15 amino acids. The CDR3: CASSGADRGPDTQYF. CDR3 bases: TGTGCCAGCAGTGGGGCTGACAGGGGGCCAGATACGCAGTATTTT.

This clonotype was seen repeatedly, ten times or more. V and J are TRBV2 and TRBJ1-2; weak D call: TRBD1 (5 bases). Germline-derived CDR1 and CDR2 are SNHLY and FYNNEI. This CDR3 has 14 amino acids. Trimming cost V 7 bases and J 4 bases, with 16 bases left between them. The CDR3 here is CASTREELGYGYTF. The CDR3 coding sequence is TGTGCCAGCACCAGGGAAGAGTTAGGCTATGGCTACACCTTC.

The V and J genes are TRBV11-2 and TRBJ2-5; the D is unclear. Germline lookup yields CDR1 SGHAT and CDR2 FQNNGV. V was shortened by 5 bases and J by 1 base, with 14 bases between the two germline ends. The CDR3 extends over 15 amino acids. CDR3 nucleotide sequence: TGTGCCAGCAGCCCGCGTTTAAGGGCCCAAGAGACCCAGTACTTC. The encoded protein is CASSPRLRAQETQYF. Combining the CDR3 with reference TRBV11-2 and TRBJ2-5 gives the whole variable domain EAGVAQSPRYKIIEKRQSVAFWCNPISGHATLYWYQQILGQGPKLLIQFQNNGVVDDSQLPKDRFSAERLKGVDSTLKIQPAKLEDSAVYLCASSPRLRAQETQYFGPGTRLLVL.

This chain connects TRBV5-1 to TRBJ2-1; TRBD2 might be the D (5 bases). The ends were cut back, 0 bases at V and 7 bases at J, with 11 bases in the middle. This CDR3 has 14 amino acids. Germline-derived CDR1 and CDR2 are SGHRS and YFSETQ. The chain's CDR3 is CASSLVGSENEQFF. CDR3 DNA sequence: TGCGCCAGCAGCTTGGTGGGTAGCGAGAATGAGCAGTTCTTC. Filled out from reference TRBV5-1 and TRBJ2-1, the complete variable domain reads KAGVTQTPRYLIKTRGQQVTLSCSPISGHRSVSWYQQTPGQGLQFLFEYFSETQRNKGNFPGRFSGRQFSNSRSEMNVSTLELGDSALYLCASSLVGSENEQFFGPGTRLTVL.

This clonotype was seen a few times. The rearrangement links TRBV6-2 or TRBV6-3 to TRBJ2-3, with 12 nucleotides matching TRBD2. CDR3 length: 17 residues. Losses at the gene ends were 5 bases for V and 4 bases for J; bases not matched to a gene: 10. The germline CDR1 and CDR2 sequences are MNHEY and SVGEGT. CDR3 sequence reads: CASSHKTSGSRADTQYF. The CDR3 coding sequence is TGTGCCAGCAGTCACAAGACTAGCGGGAGTAGGGCAGATACGCAGTATTTT.

This clonotype was seen at least ten times. This chain's CDR3 is CASSPWDSSSAEAFF. In nucleotides, the CDR3 is TGTGCCAGCAGTCCTTGGGACAGTTCTTCAGCTGAAGCTTTCTTT. The V call is TRBV27, the J call TRBJ1-1, with 7 nucleotides matching TRBD1. The CDR3 has 15 residues. V was clipped by 5 bases and J by 6 bases; unmatched bases: 12. CDR1 and CDR2 (germline): MNHEY, SMNVEV (reference sequence).

The chain recombines TRBV20-1 with TRBJ2-7; D is ambiguous. V was cut by 6 bases and J by 2 bases, with 14 bases left in between. CDR3 length: 13 residues. CDR1 is DFQATT and CDR2 is SNEGSKA in the germline V gene (reference sequence). CDR3: CSAGSTSTYEQYF. The CDR3 nucleotides read TGCAGTGCGGGGTCGACTTCAACCTACGAGCAGTACTTC.

This chain joins TRBV10-1 and TRBJ2-2; D possibly corresponds to TRBD1 (5 bases). CDR1 and CDR2 (germline): WNHNN, SYGVQD (reference sequence). V shed 7 bases and J shed 1 base, with 10 bases lying between them. This CDR3 has 14 residues. CDR3: CASTDRKNTGELFF. CDR3 DNA sequence: TGCGCCAGCACCGACAGAAAGAACACCGGGGAGCTGTTTTTT.

This clonotype was observed many times. The junction departs from germline at one end; a sequencing error may be responsible. The J gene is TRBJ2-5, the V gene TRBV2; D not resolved. The CDR3 spans 13 residues. Per germline, CDR1 SNHLY and CDR2 FYNNEI. The CDR3: CATSDPPAETQYF. Here the CDR3 DNA reads TGTGCCACCAGTGACCCCCCGGCAGAGACCCAGTACTTC.

This clonotype was seen many times. The chain is built from TRBV27 and TRBJ2-3; 9 positions agree with TRBD2. The length of the CDR3 is 16 residues. Germline loops: CDR1 MNHEY, CDR2 SMNVEV (reference sequence). The J segment lost 6 bases and the V segment lost 4 bases, leaving 11 bases of the junction unmatched. The CDR3 protein is CASSSPRAGGSDTQYF. As DNA, the CDR3 is TGTGCCAGCAGTTCCCCTCGAGCGGGAGGATCTGATACGCAGTATTTT.

This clonotype has just a few counts. The rearrangement joins TRBV6-2 or TRBV6-3 to TRBJ2-1; D is ambiguous. In germline, CDR1 is MNHEY, CDR2 SVGEGT. Between the trimmed V and J ends, which lost 2 bases and 8 bases, there was a span of 10 bases. The CDR3 sequence is 13 residues long. The CDR3 reads CASSYPGKDEQFF. CDR3 nucleotide sequence: TGTGCCAGCAGTTACCCTGGGAAGGATGAGCAGTTCTTC.

This sequence joins TRBV19 and TRBJ2-2; the D is unclear. Deletions cut 2 bases from V and 5 bases from J, with 12 bases between. The CDR3 covers 15 residues. Germline values: CDR1 LNHDA, CDR2 SQIVND (reference sequence). In DNA form, the CDR3 reads TGTGCCAGTAGTATAAAAGTTACATATACCGGGGAGCTGTTTTTT. The encoded protein is CASSIKVTYTGELFF.

This clonotype came up a few times. This rearrangement joins TRBV5-1 to TRBJ2-1, with 15 bases lining up with TRBD2. V was clipped by 4 bases and J by 10 bases; unmatched bases: 3. The CDR3 is made up of 14 amino acids. Germline lookup yields CDR1 SGHRS and CDR2 YFSETQ. CDR3 loop: CASSAGLAGGEQFF. CDR3 DNA sequence: TGCGCCAGCAGCGCAGGACTAGCGGGAGGGGAGCAGTTCTTC.

V is TRBV20-1 and J is TRBJ1-6; 9 bases agree with TRBD1. From germline, CDR1 is DFQATT and CDR2 SNEGSKA (reference sequence). Trimming took 5 bases from V and 18 from J; bases not matched to a gene: 5. This CDR3 contains 10 residues. DNA of the CDR3: TGCAGTGCTCTCCGGGACAGGGACCACTTT. It encodes CSALRDRDHF.

To note about this clonotype: Germline is not matched at one junction end, which may reflect a read error. The chain employs TRBV7-7 and TRBJ2-1, with 9 bases lining up with TRBD2. The CDR3 totals 13 residues. Germline assignment: CDR1 SSHAT and CDR2 FNYEAQ (reference sequence). CDR3 residues: CASSLGTSTEQFF. The CDR3 region has the DNA TGTGCTAGCAGCTTAGGGACTAGCACTGAGCAGTTCTTC.

This clonotype has ten or more counts. V is TRBV5-1 and J is TRBJ2-3; 9 bases map to TRBD2. The V gene's germline CDR1 is SGHRS and CDR2 YFSETQ. The CDR3 is made up of 16 amino acids. V shed 3 bases, J shed 1 base, and the junction held 6 bases outside the gene matches. In nucleotides, the CDR3 is TGCGCCAGCAGCTCGATGACTAGCGGAGGCACAGATACGCAGTATTTT. This translates into CASSSMTSGGTDTQYF.

The V call is TRBV7-9, the J call TRBJ2-2; TRBD1 matches 7 bases. Germline V CDR1 and CDR2: SEHNR, FQNEAQ (reference sequence). CDR3 length equals 19 residues. V lost 7 bases and J lost 4; bases outside the gene matches: 21. Written as DNA, the CDR3 is TGTGCCAGCATCACACTTGGACAGGTCGACAAAACGGCCACCGGGGAGCTGTTTTTT. Amino acids: CASITLGQVDKTATGELFF.

Points on this clonotype: Germline is not matched at one junction end, which may reflect a read error. CDR3: CVSSTVGGQPQHF. CDR3 nucleotide sequence: TGTGTCAGTAGTACAGTTGGGGGTCAGCCCCAGCATTTT. The rearrangement links TRBV19 to TRBJ1-5, with D possibly TRBD1 on 5 matching bases. CDR3 size: 13 residues. Per germline, CDR1 LNHDA and CDR2 SQIVND (reference sequence).

The rearrangement links TRBV19 to TRBJ1-6; unclear D gene. Germline V gives CDR1 LNHDA, CDR2 SQIVND (reference sequence). The CDR3 has 15 amino acids. The germline V and J ends were trimmed by 6 bases and 6 bases, with 15 bases remaining between them. The CDR3 DNA is TGTGCCAGTAGCATTGCCGGGCCCACTAATTCACCCCTCCACTTT. Its protein is CASSIAGPTNSPLHF.

The chain links TRBV5-1 to TRBJ2-5, with D unclear. Germline loops: CDR1 SGHRS, CDR2 YFSETQ. The CDR3 sequence is 15 residues long. Trimming took off 1 base at V and 3 bases at J, with 13 bases between the two ends. CDR3 sequence reads: CASSLMFRAEETQYF. The CDR3 DNA reads as TGCGCCAGCAGCTTGATGTTCCGGGCCGAAGAGACCCAGTACTTC.

This clonotype was found many times. The chain combines TRBV27 with TRBJ1-5; 9 bases are a match to TRBD1. Germline V lookup: CDR1 MNHEY, CDR2 SMNVEV (reference sequence). The CDR3 sequence is 12 residues long. V shed 6 bases, J shed 15 bases, and the junction held 9 bases outside the gene matches. CDR3 region: CASRSTGGPWHF. The CDR3 bases are TGTGCCAGCAGATCTACAGGGGGCCCATGGCATTTT.

This clonotype has a handful of counts. CDR3 in DNA: TGTGCCAGTAGACAGGCTGGGGCCAACGTCCTGACTTTC. It specifies CASRQAGANVLTF. The chain links TRBV14 to TRBJ2-6, with a weak D call TRBD1 (6 bases). With 9 bases removed from V and 2 bases from J, the gap between germline ends came to 8 bases. The germline CDR1 and CDR2 sequences are SGHDN and FVKESK. This CDR3 spans 13 amino acids.

J is TRBJ2-2 and V is TRBV20-1; D perhaps matches TRBD2 (6 bases). This CDR3 is 11 amino acids long. Per germline, CDR1 DFQATT and CDR2 SNEGSKA (reference sequence). Trimming pared 6 bases from V and 7 bases from J, leaving 9 bases between. The CDR3 protein is CSAGLLGELFF. CDR3 nucleotides: TGCAGTGCGGGACTCCTCGGGGAGCTGTTTTTT.

This chain uses TRBV4-1 with TRBJ2-5, with TRBD1 matching 7 bases. This CDR3 is 20 amino acids long. J gave up 5 bases and V 3 bases, and 24 bases lay outside the gene matches. Germline V CDR1 and CDR2: MGHRA, YSYEKL. The CDR3 is CASSQDTGRGQYASRETQYF. CDR3 coding DNA: TGCGCCAGCAGCCAGGACACCGGCAGGGGACAGTACGCCTCGCGGGAGACCCAGTACTTC.

The chain combines TRBV2 with TRBJ2-7; 11 bases map to TRBD2. Germline CDR1 reads SNHLY; CDR2 reads FYNNEI. V shed 7 bases and J 4 bases; nucleotides not matched to a gene: 6. The CDR3 is made up of 14 amino acids. The chain's CDR3 is CASKLAGDWYEQYF. The CDR3 bases are TGTGCCAGCAAACTAGCGGGAGATTGGTACGAGCAGTACTTC.